Each of the 2 T cell receptor beta chains below was sequenced from the same sample in a study of cytomegalovirus exposure and HLA in healthy donors. TCRdb's copy holds only in-frame clones and misses some; the assay was immunoSEQ multiplex PCR. The repertoire holds about 240,000 clones, with around nine tenths as singletons. What was sequenced was PBMCs. Receptors were obtained from a man between 18 and 35 years old in good health and CMV-seronegative.

This chain connects TRBV6-5 to TRBJ1-1, with 8 bases lining up with TRBD1. From germline, CDR1 is MNHEY and CDR2 SVGAGI. V trimming: 6 bases; J trimming: 9 bases; junction bases outside the gene matches: 15. This CDR3 is built from 15 residues. As DNA, the CDR3 is TGTGCCAGCAGGTATCCGGGACAGGCTCAAAAAAAAGCTTTCTTT. It is translated as CASRYPGQAQKKAFF.

This chain uses TRBV4-1 with TRBJ2-3; perhaps TRBD2 as D (5 bases). Germline-derived CDR1 and CDR2 are MGHRA and YSYEKL. CDR3 length: 15 amino acids. Trimming pared 0 bases from V and 4 bases from J, leaving 11 bases between. The CDR3 loop is CASSQDQRDSDTQYF. The DNA of the CDR3 is TGCGCCAGCAGCCAAGATCAACGGGATTCAGATACGCAGTATTTT.